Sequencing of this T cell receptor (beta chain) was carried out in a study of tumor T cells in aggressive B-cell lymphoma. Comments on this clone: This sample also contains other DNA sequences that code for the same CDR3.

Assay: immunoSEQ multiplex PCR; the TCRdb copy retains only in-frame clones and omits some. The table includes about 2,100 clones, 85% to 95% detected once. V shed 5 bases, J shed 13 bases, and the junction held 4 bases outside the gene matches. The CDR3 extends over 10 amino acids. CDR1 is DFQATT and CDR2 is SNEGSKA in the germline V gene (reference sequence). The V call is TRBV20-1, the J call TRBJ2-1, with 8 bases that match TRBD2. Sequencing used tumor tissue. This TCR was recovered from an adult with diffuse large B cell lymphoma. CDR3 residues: CSAVSGRQFF. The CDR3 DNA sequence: TGCAGTGCTGTCAGCGGGAGACAGTTCTTC.